Below, one TCR beta chain is given with its context. Its antigen specificity is not known. No base-level quality is on record; no much larger clone is a single base apart. This specimen comes from a study of T cell changes during pregnancy in multiple sclerosis (dated by TCRdb to about 2019). For the study in its entirety: The study looked at changes in the T cell repertoire across pregnancy in women with multiple sclerosis.

CDR1 MDHEN and CDR2 SYDVKM were looked up in the germline V gene. Reading from cysteine to phenylalanine, the CDR3 counts 15 amino acids. Only the CDR3 DNA is retained, 45 bases long and in frame from the first base. The V end gives up 3 bases and the J end 6 bases, leaving 9 bases in the junction not matched to a gene. Library construction relied on the immunoSEQ multiplex PCR assay. This immuneACCESS table, as held by TCRdb, lists in-frame sequences with V and J called but not all clones. Of the missing ones, under half trace to an unresolved V gene in checked studies; the others have no known cause. The table for this sample lists about 72,000 clones; approximately 90% of them were counted only once. 1.6% of the sample lies in the top ten.

The source was peripheral blood, collected in the first trimester of pregnancy. This receptor chain uses TRBV28 and TRBJ2-7; TRBD1 matches 9 bases in the middle. The sequence was obtained from a female donor in good health, enrolled as a control in a pregnancy study. The CDR3: CASSLLTTGGGEQYF. The DNA sequence follows: TGTGCCAGCAGTTTGTTGACGACAGGGGGGGGCGAGCAGTACTTC.